The present T cell receptor (beta chain) was sequenced within a study of blood T cell repertoires in COVID-19. Study-wide background: PBMCs, B-cell-depleted T cells, or T cells provided the cDNA or gDNA that made up the material.

TCRdb's table, derived via immunoSEQ multiplex PCR, lists solely in-frame clones and lacks some. The sample includes about 40,000 clones, around 86% of them seen just once. This CDR3 is built from 20 residues. Per the germline V gene, CDR1 is MGHRA and CDR2 is YSYEKL. With V trimmed by 0 bases and J by 0 bases, 6 bases remained unmatched. Sequencing was carried out using peripheral blood. J is TRBJ2-3 and V is TRBV4-1; 16 bases are a match to TRBD2. This clonotype was sampled from a man aged 45 to 65 in a cohort sampled during active COVID-19. The CDR3 bases are TGCGCCAGCAGCCAAGAGGGGACTAGCGGGGGGGCTTCAAGCACAGATACGCAGTATTTT. This encodes CASSQEGTSGGASSTDTQYF.